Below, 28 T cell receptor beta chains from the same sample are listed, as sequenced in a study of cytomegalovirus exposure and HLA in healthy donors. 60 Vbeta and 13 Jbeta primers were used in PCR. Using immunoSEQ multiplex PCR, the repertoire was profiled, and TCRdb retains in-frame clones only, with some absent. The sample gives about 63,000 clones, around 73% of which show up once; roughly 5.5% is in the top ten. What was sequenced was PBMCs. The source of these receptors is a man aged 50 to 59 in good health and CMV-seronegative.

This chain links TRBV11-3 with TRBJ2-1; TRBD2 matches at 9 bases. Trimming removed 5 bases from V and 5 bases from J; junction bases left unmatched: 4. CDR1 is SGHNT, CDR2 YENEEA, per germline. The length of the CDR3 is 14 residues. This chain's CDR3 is CASSLQRGDNEQFF. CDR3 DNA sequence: TGTGCCAGCAGCCTCCAGCGGGGGGACAATGAGCAGTTCTTC. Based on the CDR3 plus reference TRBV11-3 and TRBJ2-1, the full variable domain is EAGVVQSPRYKIIEKKQPVAFWCNPISGHNTLYWYLQNLGQGPELLIRYENEEAVDDSQLPKDRFSAERLKGVDSTLKIQPAELGDSAVYLCASSLQRGDNEQFFGPGTRLTVL.

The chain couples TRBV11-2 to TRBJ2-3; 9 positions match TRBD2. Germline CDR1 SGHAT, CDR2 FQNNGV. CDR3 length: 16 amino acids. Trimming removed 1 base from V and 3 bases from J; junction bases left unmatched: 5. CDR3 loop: CASSLVGSGGTDTQYF. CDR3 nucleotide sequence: TGTGCCAGCAGCTTAGTTGGTAGCGGGGGTACAGATACGCAGTATTTT.

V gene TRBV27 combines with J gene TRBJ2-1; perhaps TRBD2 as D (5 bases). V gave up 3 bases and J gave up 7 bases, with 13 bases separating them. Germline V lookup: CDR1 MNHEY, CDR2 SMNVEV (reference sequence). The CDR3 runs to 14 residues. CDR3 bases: TGTGCCAGCAGTTTGAGAGGGAGTTGGAATGAGCAGTTCTTC. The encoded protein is CASSLRGSWNEQFF.

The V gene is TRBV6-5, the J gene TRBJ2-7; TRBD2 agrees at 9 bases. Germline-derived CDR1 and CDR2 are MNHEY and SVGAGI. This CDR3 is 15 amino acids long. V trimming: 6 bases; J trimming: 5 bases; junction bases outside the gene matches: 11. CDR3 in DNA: TGTGCCAGCAGAACTTTTGGCGGGGGGGGAAACGAGCAGTACTTC. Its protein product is CASRTFGGGGNEQYF.

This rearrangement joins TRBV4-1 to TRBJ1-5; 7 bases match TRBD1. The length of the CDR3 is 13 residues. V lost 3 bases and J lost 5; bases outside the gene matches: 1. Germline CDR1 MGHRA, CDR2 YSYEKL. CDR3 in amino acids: CASSQTGYQPQHF. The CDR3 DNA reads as TGCGCCAGCAGCCAGACAGGGTATCAGCCCCAGCATTTT.

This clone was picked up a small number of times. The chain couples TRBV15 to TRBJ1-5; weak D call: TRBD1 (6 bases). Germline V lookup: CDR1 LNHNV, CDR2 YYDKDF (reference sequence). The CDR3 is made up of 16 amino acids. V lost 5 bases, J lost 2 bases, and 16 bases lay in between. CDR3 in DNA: TGTGCCACCAGCGCTTCCACAGGGAGGGGCAATCAGCCCCAGCATTTT. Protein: CATSASTGRGNQPQHF.

In DNA, the CDR3 is TGCGCCAGCAGCTTGACAGGGAGGAACACTGAAGCTTTCTTT. Translated, it gives CASSLTGRNTEAFF. This chain connects TRBV5-1 to TRBJ1-1, with D possibly being TRBD1 (6 bases). Trimming removed 1 base at V and 1 base at J, with 8 bases between. The CDR3 is 14 amino acids. Germline CDR1 reads SGHRS; CDR2 reads YFSETQ.

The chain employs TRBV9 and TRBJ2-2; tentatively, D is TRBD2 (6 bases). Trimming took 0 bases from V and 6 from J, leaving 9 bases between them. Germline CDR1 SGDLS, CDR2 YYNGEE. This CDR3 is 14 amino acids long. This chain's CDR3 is CASSVVGGPGELFF. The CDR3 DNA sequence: TGTGCCAGCAGCGTAGTGGGAGGTCCCGGGGAGCTGTTTTTT.

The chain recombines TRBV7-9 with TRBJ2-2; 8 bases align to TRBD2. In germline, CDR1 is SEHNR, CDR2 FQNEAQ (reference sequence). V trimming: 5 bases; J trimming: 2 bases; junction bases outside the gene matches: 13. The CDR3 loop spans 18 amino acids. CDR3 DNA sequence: TGTGCCAGCAGCGGAACGGGGGGCGGGGGGATTAACACCGGGGAGCTGTTTTTT. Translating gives CASSGTGGGGINTGELFF.

For the CDR3, the DNA is TGTGCCAGCAGCCCGGGACACCAATTCGAGGAGACCCAGTACTTC. Encoded protein: CASSPGHQFEETQYF. This rearrangement joins TRBV7-9 to TRBJ2-5; the D gene is possibly TRBD1 (6 bases). Germline CDR1 reads SEHNR; CDR2 reads FQNEAQ (reference sequence). There are 15 residues in the CDR3. V was trimmed by 5 bases and J by 5 bases, leaving 18 bases between them.

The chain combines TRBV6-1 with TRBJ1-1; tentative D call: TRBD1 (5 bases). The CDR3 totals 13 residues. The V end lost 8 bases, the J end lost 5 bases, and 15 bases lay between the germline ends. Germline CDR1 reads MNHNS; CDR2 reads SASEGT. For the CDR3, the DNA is TGTGCCAGCTTGGTCACAGGTTATACTGAAGCTTTCTTT. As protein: CASLVTGYTEAFF.

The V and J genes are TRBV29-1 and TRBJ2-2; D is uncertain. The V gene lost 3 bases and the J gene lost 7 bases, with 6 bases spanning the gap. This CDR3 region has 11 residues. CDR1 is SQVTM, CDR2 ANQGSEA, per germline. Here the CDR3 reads CSVDLLGELFF. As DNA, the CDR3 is TGCAGCGTTGACCTTCTCGGGGAGCTGTTTTTT.

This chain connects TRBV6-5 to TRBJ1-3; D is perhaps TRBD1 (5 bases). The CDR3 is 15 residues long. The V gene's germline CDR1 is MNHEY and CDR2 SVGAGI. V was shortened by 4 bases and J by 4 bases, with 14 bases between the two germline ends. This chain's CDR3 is CASSFGGTSGNTIYF. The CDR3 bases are TGTGCCAGCAGTTTCGGGGGTACTTCAGGAAACACCATATATTTT.

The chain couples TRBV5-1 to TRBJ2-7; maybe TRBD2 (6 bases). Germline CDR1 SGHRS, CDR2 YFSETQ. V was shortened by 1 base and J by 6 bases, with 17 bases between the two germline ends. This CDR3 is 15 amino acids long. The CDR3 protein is CASSLYVSGDGEQYF. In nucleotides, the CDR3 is TGCGCCAGCAGCTTGTACGTCTCGGGGGACGGCGAGCAGTACTTC.

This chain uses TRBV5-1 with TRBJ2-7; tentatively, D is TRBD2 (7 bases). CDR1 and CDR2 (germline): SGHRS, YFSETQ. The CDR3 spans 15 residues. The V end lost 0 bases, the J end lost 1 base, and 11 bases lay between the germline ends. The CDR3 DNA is TGCGCCAGCAGCTTGGGGCGGGGGCCTTCCTACGAGCAGTACTTC. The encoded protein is CASSLGRGPSYEQYF.

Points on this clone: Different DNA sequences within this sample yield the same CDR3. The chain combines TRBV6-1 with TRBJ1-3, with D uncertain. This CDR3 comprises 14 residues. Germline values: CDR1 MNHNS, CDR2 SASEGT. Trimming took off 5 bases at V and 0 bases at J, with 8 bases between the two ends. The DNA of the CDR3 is TGTGCCAGCAGTCCAAACAGCTCTGGAAACACCATATATTTT. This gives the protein CASSPNSSGNTIYF.

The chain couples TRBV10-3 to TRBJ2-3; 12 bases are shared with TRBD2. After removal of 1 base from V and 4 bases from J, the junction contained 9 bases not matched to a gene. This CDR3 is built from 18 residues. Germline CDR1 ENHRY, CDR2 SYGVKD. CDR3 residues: CAISEWLAGGSSADTQYF. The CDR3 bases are TGTGCCATCAGTGAGTGGCTAGCGGGGGGGTCTTCAGCAGATACGCAGTATTTT.

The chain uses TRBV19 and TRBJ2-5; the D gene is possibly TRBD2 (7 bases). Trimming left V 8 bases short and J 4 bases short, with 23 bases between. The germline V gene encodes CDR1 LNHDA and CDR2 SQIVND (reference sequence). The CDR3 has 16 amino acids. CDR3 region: CASRARVGGPAETQYF. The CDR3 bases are TGTGCCAGTCGCGCTAGGGTGGGGGGGCCGGCAGAGACCCAGTACTTC. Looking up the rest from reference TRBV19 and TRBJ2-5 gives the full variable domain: DGGITQSPKYLFRKEGQNVTLSCEQNLNHDAMYWYRQDPGQGLRLIYYSQIVNDFQKGDIAEGYSVSREKKESFPLTVTSAQKNPTAFYLCASRARVGGPAETQYFGPGTRLLVL.

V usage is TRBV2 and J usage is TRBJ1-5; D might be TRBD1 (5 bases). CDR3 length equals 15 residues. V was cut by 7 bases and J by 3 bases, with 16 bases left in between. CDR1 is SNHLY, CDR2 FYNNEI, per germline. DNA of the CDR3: TGTGCCAGCACCGACCTGGGGACTTCCAATCAGCCCCAGCATTTT. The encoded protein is CASTDLGTSNQPQHF. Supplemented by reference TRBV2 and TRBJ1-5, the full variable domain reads EPEVTQTPSHQVTQMGQEVILRCVPISNHLYFYWYRQILGQKVEFLVSFYNNEISEKSEIFDDQFSVERPDGSNFTLKIRSTKLEDSAMYFCASTDLGTSNQPQHFGDGTRLSIL.

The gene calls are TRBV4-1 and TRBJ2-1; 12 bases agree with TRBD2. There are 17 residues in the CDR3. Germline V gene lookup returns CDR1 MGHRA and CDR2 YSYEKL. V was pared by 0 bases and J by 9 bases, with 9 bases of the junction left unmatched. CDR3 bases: TGCGCCAGCAGCCAAGATATCGCTAGCGGGGGGGGCACTGAGCAGTTCTTC. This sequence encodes CASSQDIASGGGTEQFF.

Written as DNA, the CDR3 is TGTGCCAGCAGCAGGACAGGGGATCGTAATCAGCCCCAGCATTTT. Translated, it gives CASSRTGDRNQPQHF. The chain has TRBV6-5 and TRBJ1-5; 9 bases line up with TRBD1. The CDR3 spans 15 residues. With V trimmed by 6 bases and J by 4 bases, 7 bases remained unmatched. Germline CDR1 is MNHEY and CDR2 is SVGAGI.

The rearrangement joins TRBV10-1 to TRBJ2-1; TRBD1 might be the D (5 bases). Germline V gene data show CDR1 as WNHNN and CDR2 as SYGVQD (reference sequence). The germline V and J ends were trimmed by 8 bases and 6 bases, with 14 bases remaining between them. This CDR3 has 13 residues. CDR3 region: CASSLRQGNEQFF. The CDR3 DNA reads TGCGCCAGCTCTCTAAGGCAGGGCAATGAGCAGTTCTTC.

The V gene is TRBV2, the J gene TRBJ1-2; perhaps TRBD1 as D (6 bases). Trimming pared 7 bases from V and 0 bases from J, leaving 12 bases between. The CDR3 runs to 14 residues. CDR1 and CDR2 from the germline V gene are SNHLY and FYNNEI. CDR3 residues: CASNNRDTNYGYTF. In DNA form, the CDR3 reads TGTGCCAGCAATAACAGGGATACTAACTATGGCTACACCTTC.

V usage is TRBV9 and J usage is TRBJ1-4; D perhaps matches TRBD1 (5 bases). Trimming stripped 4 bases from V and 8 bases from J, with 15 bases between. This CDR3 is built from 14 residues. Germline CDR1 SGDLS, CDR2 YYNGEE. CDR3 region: CASSPWGDGEKLFF. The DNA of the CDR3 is TGTGCCAGCAGCCCCTGGGGGGACGGGGAAAAACTGTTTTTT.

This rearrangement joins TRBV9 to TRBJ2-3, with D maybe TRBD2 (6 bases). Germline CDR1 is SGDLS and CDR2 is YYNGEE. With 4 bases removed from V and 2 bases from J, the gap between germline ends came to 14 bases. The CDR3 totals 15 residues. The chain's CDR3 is CASSRSGYLTDTQYF. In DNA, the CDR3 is TGTGCCAGCAGCCGCAGCGGGTACCTCACAGATACGCAGTATTTT. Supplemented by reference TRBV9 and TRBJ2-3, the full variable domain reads DSGVTQTPKHLITATGQRVTLRCSPRSGDLSVYWYQQSLDQGLQFLIQYYNGEERAKGNILERFSAQQFPDLHSELNLSSLELGDSALYFCASSRSGYLTDTQYFGPGTRLTVL.

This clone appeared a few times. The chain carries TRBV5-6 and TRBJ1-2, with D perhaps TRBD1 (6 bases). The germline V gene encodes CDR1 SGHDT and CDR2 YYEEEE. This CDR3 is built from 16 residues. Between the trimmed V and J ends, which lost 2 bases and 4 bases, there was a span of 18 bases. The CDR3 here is CASSLVAGASGYGYTF. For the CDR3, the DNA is TGTGCCAGCAGCTTAGTCGCGGGGGCATCGGGCTATGGCTACACCTTC.

The CDR3 spells CASSPPGHADTQYF. The DNA for the CDR3 is TGTGCCAGCAGCCCTCCGGGACATGCAGATACGCAGTATTTT. The rearrangement uses TRBV11-1 and TRBJ2-3; tentative D call: TRBD1 (6 bases). V lost 5 bases and J lost 4, with 13 bases in between. CDR1 is SGHAT and CDR2 is FQDESV in the germline V gene (reference sequence). This CDR3 has 14 residues.

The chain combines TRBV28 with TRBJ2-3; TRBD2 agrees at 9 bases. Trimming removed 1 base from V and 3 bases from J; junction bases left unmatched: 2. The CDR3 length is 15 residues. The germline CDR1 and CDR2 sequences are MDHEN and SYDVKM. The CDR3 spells CASSLSSGGTDTQYF. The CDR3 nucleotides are TGTGCCAGCAGTTTATCCAGCGGGGGGACAGATACGCAGTATTTT.